The next 8 T cell receptor beta chains were all read from a single sample in a study of radiotherapy plus CTLA-4 blockade in lung cancer. Method: immunoSEQ multiplex PCR; TCRdb's copy keeps in-frame clones and lacks some. The sample has about 110,000 clones; about 80% are singletons. Sequencing was performed on peripheral blood, taken from a patient treated with radiotherapy plus ipilimumab. These receptors all come from a human donor with non-small cell lung cancer that progressed on radiotherapy plus ipilimumab. Some clones in this sample may be carry-over from other donors' samples.

This clone was detected a few times. CDR3 residues: CASSFRGGSGGGTDTQYF. The CDR3 nucleotides read TGTGCCAGCAGCTTCCGCGGAGGTAGCGGGGGAGGGACAGATACGCAGTATTTT. This sequence joins TRBV11-1 and TRBJ2-3; 9 nucleotides line up with TRBD2. Germline V gene sequence: CDR1 SGHAT, CDR2 FQDESV (reference sequence). V trimming: 3 bases; J trimming: 3 bases; junction bases outside the gene matches: 13. This CDR3 has 18 residues. The variable domain in full, completed from reference TRBV11-1 and TRBJ2-3, reads EAEVAQSPRYKITEKSQAVAFWCDPISGHATLYWYRQILGQGPELLVQFQDESVVDDSQLPKDRFSAERLKGVDSTLKIQPAELGDSAMYLCASSFRGGSGGGTDTQYFGPGTRLTVL.

V usage is TRBV28 and J usage is TRBJ2-7; TRBD2 is a possible D gene (7 bases). The germline V gene encodes CDR1 MDHEN and CDR2 SYDVKM. The V end lost 9 bases, the J end lost 6 bases, and 18 bases lay between the germline ends. The CDR3 runs 13 residues. The DNA of the CDR3 is TGTGCCAGTCTCATGGGGGGGGCTGCCGAGCAGTACTTC. Protein product: CASLMGGAAEQYF.

This clone was seen once. V and J are TRBV15 and TRBJ1-5; D not certain. Per germline, CDR1 LNHNV and CDR2 YYDKDF (reference sequence). Trimming took 1 base from V and 3 from J, leaving 10 bases between them. The CDR3 spans 15 residues. CDR3 region: CATSRVVHTNQPQHF. CDR3 in DNA: TGTGCCACCAGCAGAGTTGTTCACACCAATCAGCCCCAGCATTTT.

The genes are TRBV18 and TRBJ2-5; D is possibly TRBD1 (6 bases). V dropped 3 bases and J dropped 2 bases, with 7 bases sitting between them. The CDR3 extends over 13 amino acids. Germline loops: CDR1 KGHSH, CDR2 LQKENI. The CDR3, as DNA: TGTGCCAGCTCACCGCAGGGGCAAGAGACCCAGTACTTC. It translates to CASSPQGQETQYF.

The V gene is TRBV5-1, the J gene TRBJ2-7; 9 bases line up with TRBD2. The CDR3 spans 14 residues. Trimming removed 5 bases from V and 4 bases from J; junction bases left unmatched: 7. Germline V gives CDR1 SGHRS, CDR2 YFSETQ. The CDR3 protein is CASSLAGNPYEQYF. The DNA for the CDR3 is TGCGCCAGCAGTCTAGCGGGGAACCCGTACGAGCAGTACTTC.

In regard to this clone: Other nucleotide sequences in the sample specify the same CDR3. This chain joins TRBV9 and TRBJ2-3, with D unclear. The CDR3 consists of 12 residues. Germline CDR1 and CDR2: SGDLS and YYNGEE. V was clipped by 2 bases and J by 2 bases, with 3 bases between them. In DNA form, the CDR3 reads TGTGCCAGCAGCGTCGACACAGATACGCAGTATTTT. This gives the protein CASSVDTDTQYF.

J is TRBJ2-7 and V is TRBV10-3; D possibly corresponds to TRBD2 (6 bases). This CDR3 has 11 residues. Germline CDR1 and CDR2: ENHRY and SYGVKD. The V and J ends lost 8 bases and 7 bases respectively, with 12 bases between them. The CDR3 is CAIGRRREQYF. The CDR3 nucleotides read TGTGCCATCGGGAGGCGGCGGGAGCAGTACTTC.

The genes are TRBV2 and TRBJ1-4, with D perhaps TRBD1 (5 bases). This CDR3 contains 13 residues. Germline CDR1 and CDR2: SNHLY and FYNNEI. V lost 5 bases and J 5 bases, leaving 9 bases between the germline ends. This CDR3 is CASSRDGNEKLFF. The CDR3 DNA follows: TGTGCCAGCAGTCGGGACGGGAATGAAAAACTGTTTTTT.